These 11 T cell receptor beta chains came from one sample sequenced in a study of molecular identifiers for immune sequencing clone quantification. MiXCR, run by TCRdb on the PCR reads, gives a single entry per CDR3 protein. The sample lists some 320,000 distinct CDR3 sequences, 20% to 25% seen once, with approximately 0.8% in the top ten. The sequenced material came from naive CD8+ T cells from blood, with Jurkat cell RNA spiked in. Subset reported: FACS-sorted CD8+CD4-CCR7+CD45RA+ naive T cells. These receptors were obtained from a human donor in good health. Some libraries in this study had Jurkat cell RNA spiked in.

This clonotype has at least ten counts. This rearrangement joins TRBV28 to TRBJ2-7; a weak D match, TRBD2 (6 bases). V was trimmed by 2 bases and J by 7 bases, leaving 12 bases between them. Germline CDR1 reads MDHEN; CDR2 reads SYDVKM. This CDR3 contains 13 residues. CDR3 amino acids: CASSLGGVEEQYF. In DNA, the CDR3 is TGTGCCAGCAGTTTAGGAGGGGTTGAGGAGCAGTACTTC.

J is TRBJ2-3 and V is TRBV29-1; D gene unclear. Per germline, CDR1 SQVTM and CDR2 ANQGSEA. CDR3 length equals 14 residues. Deletions cut 2 bases from V and 0 bases from J, with 9 bases between. The CDR3 reads CSVEPPRSTDTQYF. For the CDR3, the DNA is TGCAGCGTTGAACCCCCCCGTAGCACAGATACGCAGTATTTT.

This clonotype was observed many times. V gene TRBV6-5 combines with J gene TRBJ1-2; the D gene is possibly TRBD1 (6 bases). V was cut by 5 bases and J by 7 bases, with 14 bases left in between. The germline gives CDR1 MNHEY, CDR2 SVGAGI. The length of the CDR3 is 13 residues. CDR3 nucleotide sequence: TGTGCCAGCAGTACAGGGTTGGACCCTGGCTACACCTTC. Protein product: CASSTGLDPGYTF.

This clonotype has more than one count but fewer than ten. The CDR3 DNA follows: TGTGCCAGCAGCCGAAATCAGGGCCCAAGTGCCTACGAGCAGTACTTC. Its protein product is CASSRNQGPSAYEQYF. This sequence joins TRBV7-9 and TRBJ2-7, with D tentatively TRBD1 (5 bases). The germline CDR1 and CDR2 sequences are SEHNR and FQNEAQ (reference sequence). The CDR3 has 16 residues. The V gene lost 5 bases and the J gene lost 2 bases, with 19 bases spanning the gap.

This clonotype was counted ten times or more. This rearrangement joins TRBV12-5 to TRBJ1-3; D call uncertain. This CDR3 has 16 amino acids. Germline assignment: CDR1 LGHNT and CDR2 FRNRAP. Trimming removed 6 bases from V and 0 bases from J, with 15 bases in between. The CDR3 is CASGLTASLSGNTIYF. CDR3 DNA sequence: TGTGCTAGTGGACTAACAGCTTCCCTCTCTGGAAACACCATATATTTT.

Turning to this clonotype: A clone one base away is much larger, so this may be a read error. The conserved final phenylalanine or tryptophan is absent from the CDR3, which likely points to a read error. V gene TRBV28 combines with J gene TRBJ2-7; D might be TRBD2 (6 bases). Trimming left V 3 bases short and J 3 bases short, with 6 bases between. CDR1 MDHEN and CDR2 SYDVKM come from the germline V gene. The CDR3 runs 12 residues. Written as DNA, the CDR3 is TGTGCCAGCAGTTTCGGGAGCTACGAGCAGTACTCC. Amino acid sequence: CASSFGSYEQYS.

This clonotype was found many times. The gene calls are TRBV28 and TRBJ2-3, with D possibly being TRBD2 (5 bases). The CDR3 has 16 amino acids. The germline V and J ends were trimmed by 6 bases and 0 bases, with 16 bases remaining between them. Germline CDR1 MDHEN, CDR2 SYDVKM. In nucleotides, the CDR3 is TGTGCCAGCAGCCCATCGAGCGGAGAGAGCACAGATACGCAGTATTTT. Translated: CASSPSSGESTDTQYF.

This clonotype appeared many times. V usage is TRBV11-2 and J usage is TRBJ2-7; 8 nucleotides align to TRBD1. The CDR3 consists of 13 residues. V gave up 5 bases and J gave up 2 bases; unmatched junction bases: 2. Germline V lookup: CDR1 SGHAT, CDR2 FQNNGV. CDR3 protein: CASSARGPYEQYF. The DNA for the CDR3 is TGTGCCAGCAGCGCCAGGGGGCCCTACGAGCAGTACTTC.

As for this clonotype: This may arise from a read error, as a much more abundant clone is one base away. The V gene is TRBV28, the J gene TRBJ2-5; D is unresolved. Looked up from germline, CDR1 is MDHEN and CDR2 is SYDVKM. Trimming removed 8 bases at V and 2 bases at J, with 9 bases between. The CDR3 is made up of 12 amino acids. The CDR3 here is CASGDPQETQYF. In nucleotides, the CDR3 is TGTGCCAGCGGAGACCCACAAGAGACCCAGTACTTC.

There are many counts of this clonotype. The chain recombines TRBV30 with TRBJ2-3, with a tentative D call TRBD1 (5 bases). The CDR3 sequence is 13 residues long. Germline V gene data show CDR1 as GTSNPN and CDR2 as SVGIG (reference sequence). Trimming shortened V by 4 bases and J by 3 bases, and 11 bases separated the two germline ends. CDR3 sequence: CAWTRGRTDTQYF. The CDR3 nucleotides read TGTGCCTGGACTAGGGGCAGGACAGATACGCAGTATTTT.

This clonotype was recorded at least ten times. The CDR3 DNA reads TGTGCCAGCAGACACACCCGGGACGGACCCTACGAGCAGTACTTC. Translation gives CASRHTRDGPYEQYF. V and J are TRBV6-2 or TRBV6-3 and TRBJ2-7; D tentatively reads TRBD1 or TRBD2 (5 bases each). CDR3 length: 15 amino acids. Germline loops: CDR1 MNHEY, CDR2 SVGEGT. V gave up 6 bases and J gave up 2 bases, with 17 bases separating them.